This TCR beta chain came from a study of T cell responses to AZD1222 COVID-19 vaccine. The trim removed 4 bases at V and 5 bases at J, leaving 7 bases unmatched. Germline CDR1 and CDR2: LGHDT and YNNKEL (reference sequence). This CDR3 region has 15 residues. Here immunoSEQ multiplex PCR was the method, and the copy in TCRdb shows in-frame clones only, minus some. Seen here are some 150,000 clones, 85% to 95% observed once, and the top ten hold 7.5% to 9.5%. The sequenced sample was peripheral blood, obtained on day 0 of AZD1222 vaccination. The chain uses TRBV3-1 (or the pseudogene TRBV3-2) and TRBJ2-3; TRBD1 matches 9 bases. This clonotype was obtained from an adult in good health. The CDR3 sequence is CASSLPGQGRDTQYF. The CDR3 DNA is TGTGCCAGCAGCCTACCGGGACAGGGTCGAGATACGCAGTATTTT.